This T cell receptor (beta chain) was captured by sequencing in a study of T cells after yellow fever vaccination. TCRdb processed the 5' RACE reads anew with MiXCR; each CDR3 protein has one entry. The table shows more than 450,000 distinct CDR3 sequences, with 21% occurring only once. Trimming cost V 4 bases and J 2 bases, with 15 bases left between them. Germline assignment: CDR1 SGHDN and CDR2 FVKESK. The length of the CDR3 is 15 residues. The chain carries TRBV14 and TRBJ2-7, with D tentatively TRBD1 (6 bases). This clonotype was obtained from a man younger than 35 who received the YFV17D yellow fever vaccine. The sequencing here drew on PBMCs, taken roughly 20 days after the first yellow fever vaccination. For the CDR3, the DNA is TGTGCCAGCAGCCGAGAACCCAGGGGCCCCTACGAGCAGTACTTC. Translating it yields CASSREPRGPYEQYF.